The 14 T cell receptor beta chains listed next were all sequenced from one sample in a study of blood T cell repertoires in COVID-19. The protocol was immunoSEQ multiplex PCR, while the TCRdb copy is restricted to in-frame clones and leaves out a portion. This sample has tens of thousands of clones, with roughly 90% found just once. Sequencing was done on a sample of peripheral blood. The source of these receptors is a woman aged 55-70 years with acute or convalescent COVID-19.

The V call is TRBV7-8, the J call TRBJ2-7, with D uncertain. This CDR3 contains 14 residues. V was clipped by 1 base and J by 3 bases, with 10 bases between them. CDR1 is SGHVS and CDR2 is FQNEAQ in the germline V gene. The CDR3 nucleotides are TGTGCCAGCAGCTTAGAATCGGGTAACTACGAGCAGTACGTC. As protein: CASSLESGNYEQYV.

This rearrangement joins TRBV29-1 to TRBJ1-4; maybe TRBD1 (5 bases). Trimming removed 6 bases at V and 7 bases at J, with 12 bases between. Germline V gene data show CDR1 as SQVTM and CDR2 as ANQGSEA. The CDR3 length is 12 residues. The CDR3 spells CSVQLGGEKLFF. The CDR3, as DNA: TGCAGCGTCCAACTGGGGGGTGAAAAACTGTTTTTT.

The rearrangement joins TRBV2 to TRBJ2-7, with TRBD1 matching 9 bases. The V and J ends lost 8 bases and 3 bases, in that order; junction bases with no gene match: 14. CDR3 size: 16 residues. Germline loops: CDR1 SNHLY, CDR2 FYNNEI. CDR3 DNA sequence: TGTGCCAGCTTATATGGACAGGGGCTTATCAACTACGAGCAGTACGTC. Its translation is CASLYGQGLINYEQYV.

The rearrangement joins TRBV6-5 to TRBJ1-1; possibly TRBD1 for D (5 bases). Germline V gene lookup returns CDR1 MNHEY and CDR2 SVGAGI. V shed 7 bases and J shed 0 bases, with 12 bases lying between them. The CDR3 spans 14 residues. CDR3 sequence (DNA): TGTGCCAGCACCGGGGGACCGATGAACACTGAAGCTTTCTTT. As protein: CASTGGPMNTEAFF.

The chain joins TRBV13 to TRBJ2-3; TRBD2 is a possible D gene (5 bases). Between the trimmed V and J ends, which lost 7 bases and 3 bases, there was a span of 17 bases. The CDR3 is 15 amino acids. CDR1 and CDR2 from the germline V gene are PRHDT and FYEKMQ (reference sequence). The CDR3 region has the DNA TGTGCCAGCACCGACCGAGGGCAAGGGACAGATACGCAGTATTTT. This sequence encodes CASTDRGQGTDTQYF.

This chain connects TRBV14 to TRBJ2-1; TRBD2 agrees at 10 bases. This CDR3 region has 15 residues. The germline CDR1 and CDR2 sequences are SGHDN and FVKESK. V lost 4 bases to trimming and J lost 12 bases; unmatched junction nucleotides: 12. The CDR3 reads CASSPLVAGGPGQFF. CDR3 nucleotide sequence: TGTGCCAGCAGCCCCCTGGTAGCGGGGGGTCCGGGGCAGTTCTTC.

This clone was counted once. This chain connects TRBV4-1 to TRBJ2-6; the match to TRBD2 covers 7 bases. CDR3 length: 16 residues. Germline loops: CDR1 MGHRA, CDR2 YSYEKL. Trimming cost V 0 bases and J 2 bases; bases outside gene matches: 1. CDR3 bases: TGCGCCAGCAGCCAAGAAGGGAGGGCTGGGGCCAACGTCCTGACTTTC. Amino acids: CASSQEGRAGANVLTF.

The chain uses TRBV4-2 and TRBJ1-2; no clear D gene. CDR3 size: 17 residues. V dropped 0 bases and J dropped 1 base, with 15 bases sitting between them. CDR1 LGHNA and CDR2 YNFKEQ come from the germline V gene. The CDR3: CASSQERIERVNYGYTF. DNA for the CDR3: TGTGCCAGCAGCCAAGAGAGGATTGAACGGGTTAACTATGGCTACACCTTC.

V gene TRBV5-1 combines with J gene TRBJ2-1; possible D gene TRBD2, 5 bases. The CDR3 length is 12 residues. Per germline, CDR1 SGHRS and CDR2 YFSETQ. Trimming took off 5 bases at V and 8 bases at J, with 11 bases between the two ends. CDR3 DNA sequence: TGCGCCAGCAGTCAAGAGGGCGATGAGCAGTTCTTC. Its translation: CASSQEGDEQFF.

The chain combines TRBV7-9 with TRBJ2-5; 8 bases match TRBD1. This CDR3 comprises 15 residues. V lost 1 base to trimming and J lost 3 bases; unmatched junction nucleotides: 4. Germline-derived CDR1 and CDR2 are SEHNR and FQNEAQ (reference sequence). The CDR3 DNA is TGTGCCAGCAGCTTAGTGGGACAGGCAGAAGAGACCCAGTACTTC. This encodes CASSLVGQAEETQYF. The full variable domain, rest sourced from reference TRBV7-9 and TRBJ2-5, is DTGVSQNPRHKITKRGQNVTFRCDPISEHNRLYWYRQTLGQGPEFLTYFQNEAQLEKSRLLSDRFSAERPKGSFSTLEIQRTEQGDSAMYLCASSLVGQAEETQYFGPGTRLLVL.

The V and J genes are TRBV3-1 (or the pseudogene TRBV3-2) and TRBJ2-3; 11 bases map to TRBD2. V shed 1 base, J shed 4 bases, and the junction held 7 bases outside the gene matches. CDR1 and CDR2 from the germline V gene are LGHDT and YNNKEL (reference sequence). The CDR3 contains 17 residues. CDR3 sequence reads: CASSQVLLAGVADTQYF. CDR3 bases: TGTGCCAGCAGCCAAGTTTTACTAGCGGGAGTCGCAGATACGCAGTATTTT.

This rearrangement joins TRBV10-2 to TRBJ1-2; weak D call: TRBD1 (6 bases). Germline V gene sequence: CDR1 WSHSY, CDR2 SAAADI. The V end was cut by 0 bases, the J end by 5 bases, with 13 bases between. This CDR3 comprises 15 residues. CDR3 amino acids: CASSESAGALYGYTF. Here the CDR3 DNA reads TGCGCCAGCAGTGAGTCGGCGGGGGCGCTTTATGGCTACACCTTC.

The chain uses TRBV9 and TRBJ2-3, with TRBD2 matching over 11 bases. This CDR3 is built from 17 residues. Germline V gene data show CDR1 as SGDLS and CDR2 as YYNGEE. V trimming: 0 bases; J trimming: 3 bases; junction bases outside the gene matches: 6. CDR3 nucleotides: TGTGCCAGCAGCGTAGATACTAGCGGGAGTTTTACAGATACGCAGTATTTT. As protein: CASSVDTSGSFTDTQYF.

This chain uses TRBV5-6 with TRBJ2-3; 9 bases line up with TRBD1. V was pared by 0 bases and J by 4 bases, with 6 bases of the junction left unmatched. CDR1 is SGHDT, CDR2 YYEEEE, per germline. This CDR3 has 16 residues. CDR3 protein: CASSLGGQGTSDTQYF. DNA for the CDR3: TGTGCCAGCAGCTTGGGGGGACAGGGTACGTCAGATACGCAGTATTTT.